This section outlines one T cell receptor beta chain sequence together with its context. CDR1 is MNHEY and CDR2 is SVGEGT in the germline V gene. V trimming: 5 bases; J trimming: 0 bases; junction bases outside the gene matches: 4. The CDR3 loop spans 15 amino acids. These data are taken from a study of blood T cell repertoires in COVID-19. Whole-study context: PBMCs, B-cell-depleted T cells, or T cells provided the cDNA or gDNA that made up the material.

Under the authors' procedure: Reference gene primer amplification gave nucleated cell count estimates. Generated by immunoSEQ multiplex PCR, the TCRdb table keeps only in-frame clones and is missing some. V, J and clone size were drawn from that table, and D and trimming were deduced from the DNA. The sample contains more than 200,000 clones, 80% to 90% of which appear only once. The sequence was collected from an elderly man with acute or convalescent COVID-19. The sequencing sample was made of peripheral blood. This chain links TRBV6-2 or TRBV6-3 with TRBJ1-1; 9 bases are a match to TRBD1. The CDR3 protein is CASSKQGAMNTEAFF. The DNA of the CDR3 is TGTGCCAGCAGTAAACAGGGGGCGATGAACACTGAAGCTTTCTTT.